Following are 5 T cell receptor beta chains from one sample sequenced in a study of T cell responses to AZD1222 COVID-19 vaccine. Method: immunoSEQ multiplex PCR; TCRdb's copy keeps in-frame clones and lacks some. The sample has some 150,000 clones, about 87% seen once. This material consisted of peripheral blood, taken on day 0 of AZD1222 vaccination. The receptors stem from an adult in good health.

The CDR3 reads CASSFQGESSYEQYF. In DNA form, the CDR3 reads TGTGCCAGCAGTTTTCAGGGGGAAAGCTCCTACGAGCAGTACTTC. The chain is built from TRBV13 and TRBJ2-7; TRBD1 aligns across 7 bases. This CDR3 is built from 15 residues. The germline gives CDR1 PRHDT, CDR2 FYEKMQ (reference sequence). With 6 bases clipped from V and 0 bases from J, the junction kept 8 bases outside the gene matches.

The CDR3 is CASSVTVYNEQFF. CDR3 coding DNA: TGTGCCAGCAGCGTGACCGTCTACAATGAGCAGTTCTTC. The chain links TRBV9 to TRBJ2-1; no clear D gene. The CDR3 has 13 residues. Per germline, CDR1 SGDLS and CDR2 YYNGEE. The V end lost 2 bases, the J end lost 3 bases, and 6 bases lay between the germline ends.

This rearrangement joins TRBV10-3 to TRBJ1-2, with 9 bases that match TRBD1. CDR3 size: 14 residues. Germline trimming cut 6 bases from V and 2 bases from J; bases unmatched to any gene: 4. Germline values: CDR1 ENHRY, CDR2 SYGVKD. CDR3 DNA sequence: TGTGCCATCAGCCGGGACAGGGTAAACTATGGCTACACCTTC. Residues: CAISRDRVNYGYTF.

For the CDR3, the DNA is TGTGCCAGCAGTGCCACAGGGACCTCTGGAAACACCATATATTTT. It encodes CASSATGTSGNTIYF. The genes are TRBV27 and TRBJ1-3, with D perhaps TRBD1 (6 bases). CDR1 MNHEY and CDR2 SMNVEV come from the germline V gene (reference sequence). The V gene lost 5 bases and the J gene lost 0 bases, with 11 bases spanning the gap. The CDR3 consists of 15 residues.

This chain connects TRBV27 to TRBJ1-1; unclear D gene. This CDR3 has 14 residues. Germline lookup yields CDR1 MNHEY and CDR2 SMNVEV (reference sequence). V gave up 2 bases and J gave up 3 bases, with 10 bases separating them. CDR3 nucleotide sequence: TGTGCCAGCAGTTTAATGCGTGGGTACACTGAAGCTTTCTTT. Residues: CASSLMRGYTEAFF.